The next 7 T cell receptor beta chains were all read from a single sample in a study of prognosis after radiotherapy for stage I lung cancer. Two-round multiplex PCR on genomic DNA was the method by which TCR beta CDR3 was amplified. Primers specific to each TRBV and TRBJ gene were used in first-round PCR. TCRdb re-called the multiplex PCR reads with MiXCR, one entry per CDR3 protein. The sample has some 11,000 distinct CDR3 sequences, around 55% seen once; the top ten hold 7% to 7.5%. This sample comprised PBMCs, obtained before or after stereotactic body radiation therapy (not recorded which). These receptors all come from a donor aged 50 or older with non-small cell lung cancer.

Judged by abundance, this clonotype is medium-sized. The V gene is TRBV20-1, the J gene TRBJ1-1; D is ambiguous. The CDR3 is 15 residues long. The V gene's germline CDR1 is DFQATT and CDR2 SNEGSKA (reference sequence). The ends were cut back, 2 bases at V and 4 bases at J, with 17 bases in the middle. The CDR3 here is CSARFPLMSSTEAFF. The CDR3 nucleotides read TGCAGTGCTAGATTCCCCCTGATGTCTTCCACTGAAGCTTTCTTT.

By sample fraction, this clonotype is medium-sized. The chain joins TRBV6-2 or TRBV6-3 to TRBJ1-2; TRBD1 is a possible D gene (5 bases). CDR3 length: 14 amino acids. The germline V and J ends were trimmed by 2 bases and 4 bases, with 11 bases remaining between them. The germline CDR1 and CDR2 sequences are MNHEY and SVGEGT. The CDR3 region has the DNA TGTGCCAGCAGTTACGCGACGGGACGCTATGGCTACACCTTC. Encoded protein: CASSYATGRYGYTF.

This clonotype was found once. The J gene is TRBJ2-3, the V gene TRBV11-2; tentatively, D is TRBD1 (5 bases). Germline V gene sequence: CDR1 SGHAT, CDR2 FQNNGV. The CDR3 has 15 amino acids. Trimming removed 11 bases from V and 5 bases from J, with 23 bases in between. The CDR3 loop reads CAASPRSAGLDTQYF. DNA of the CDR3: TGTGCCGCATCTCCCCGCAGCGCAGGGTTAGATACGCAGTATTTT.

In regard to this clonotype: A read error is likely here: a far larger clone is one base away. The chain carries TRBV6-8 and TRBJ1-2; D perhaps matches TRBD1 (6 bases). V shed 5 bases and J shed 4 bases, with 17 bases lying between them. The CDR3 totals 15 residues. The V gene's germline CDR1 is MNHGY and CDR2 SAAAGT. The CDR3 spells CASSREPQGPYGYTF. In DNA, the CDR3 is TGTGCCAGCAGTCGCGAACCACAGGGCCCCTATGGCTACACCTTC.

In its sample, this clonotype is medium-sized. The chain employs TRBV5-1 and TRBJ2-2; 10 nucleotides line up with TRBD1. Germline V gives CDR1 SGHRS, CDR2 YFSETQ. V trimming: 4 bases; J trimming: 4 bases; junction bases outside the gene matches: 4. The CDR3 is 15 residues long. The CDR3 region has the DNA TGCGCCAGCAGCGGGCGGACAGGGGGCACCGGGGAGCTGTTTTTT. Translating it yields CASSGRTGGTGELFF.

Ten or more counts support this clonotype. A much more abundant neighbour one base away suggests this may be a read error. The V and J genes are TRBV12-3 or TRBV12-4 and TRBJ2-3; 9 nucleotides agree with TRBD1. After removal of 10 bases from V and 7 bases from J, the junction contained 12 bases not matched to a gene. The CDR3 runs 14 residues. The CDR3 region has the DNA TGTGCCACCAACCGAGGACAGGGGTTGTATACGCAGTATTTT. Its translation is CATNRGQGLYTQYF.

The chain recombines TRBV29-1 with TRBJ2-7; 14 bases line up with TRBD2. The V gene's germline CDR1 is SQVTM and CDR2 ANQGSEA. J was trimmed by 7 bases and V by 5 bases; bases with no gene match: 7. The CDR3 spans 14 residues. The CDR3 loop reads CSVSKTSGRGEQYF. DNA of the CDR3: TGCAGCGTTTCTAAGACTAGCGGGAGGGGGGAGCAGTACTTC.